The next 21 T cell receptor beta chains were all read from a single sample in a study of PD-1 blockade in classical Hodgkin lymphoma. The sample's time point: cycle 4 day 1 (C4D1), after 6 weeks of nivolumab. Following autologous stem cell transplantation, relapse occurred in every patient, and exposure to brentuximab vedotin varied. Measured with immunoSEQ multiplex PCR; TCRdb has only the in-frame clones, and not every one. The sample shows 100,000 or so clones, roughly nine tenths of them seen only once. Source: peripheral blood mononuclear cells (PBMCs), taken before the fourth cycle of nivolumab. These receptors came from a human donor with classical Hodgkin lymphoma.

V is TRBV11-2 and J is TRBJ2-1; D is unresolved. The CDR3 consists of 14 residues. The germline V gene encodes CDR1 SGHAT and CDR2 FQNNGV. Trimming pared 7 bases from V and 2 bases from J, leaving 12 bases between. In DNA form, the CDR3 reads TGTGCCAGCACGGGCTCAGCCCCCTACAATGAGCAGTTCTTC. Translating gives CASTGSAPYNEQFF.

This sequence joins TRBV15 and TRBJ2-7; D is possibly TRBD2 (5 bases). The germline V and J ends were trimmed by 0 bases and 6 bases, with 9 bases remaining between them. In germline, CDR1 is LNHNV, CDR2 YYDKDF (reference sequence). There are 13 residues in the CDR3. The CDR3 reads CATSRDQRSEQYF. CDR3 DNA: TGTGCCACCAGCAGAGACCAGCGGTCCGAGCAGTACTTC.

This chain connects TRBV19 to TRBJ2-2; 11 bases fit TRBD1. The germline gives CDR1 LNHDA, CDR2 SQIVND (reference sequence). The CDR3 extends over 16 amino acids. With 4 bases clipped from V and 5 bases from J, the junction kept 6 bases outside the gene matches. This chain's CDR3 is CASSTRTGGYTGELFF. For the CDR3, the DNA is TGTGCCAGTAGTACAAGGACAGGGGGCTATACCGGGGAGCTGTTTTTT.

This clone was found once. The J gene is TRBJ2-3, the V gene TRBV19, with 9 bases identical to TRBD2. The germline V gene encodes CDR1 LNHDA and CDR2 SQIVND (reference sequence). The CDR3 consists of 16 residues. Trimming at V came to 3 bases and at J to 2 bases, leaving 6 bases not matched to a gene. The CDR3 is CASSMSAGGPTDTQYF. CDR3 coding DNA: TGTGCCAGTAGTATGTCAGCGGGAGGCCCCACAGATACGCAGTATTTT.

This chain uses TRBV30 with TRBJ1-1; TRBD1 is a possible D gene (6 bases). The germline V gene has CDR1 GTSNPN and CDR2 SVGIG (reference sequence). This CDR3 contains 13 residues. The V and J ends lost 3 bases and 4 bases respectively, with 12 bases between them. This CDR3 is CAWSLAGVTEAFF. For the CDR3, the DNA is TGTGCCTGGAGCCTTGCAGGGGTCACTGAAGCTTTCTTT.

The chain couples TRBV30 to TRBJ2-7; TRBD1 is a possible D gene (5 bases). The CDR3 consists of 13 residues. Germline CDR1 is GTSNPN and CDR2 is SVGIG (reference sequence). Trimming pared 2 bases from V and 3 bases from J, leaving 11 bases between. CDR3 sequence (DNA): TGTGCCTGGAGTTCCCAGGGCGACTACGAGCAGTACTTC. Translating gives CAWSSQGDYEQYF.

This clone appeared a single time. The V and J genes are TRBV4-1 and TRBJ2-1; D is tentatively TRBD1 or TRBD2 (5 bases each). The V end lost 3 bases, the J end lost 2 bases, and 17 bases lay between the germline ends. Germline CDR1 MGHRA, CDR2 YSYEKL. The CDR3 runs to 17 residues. The CDR3: CASSQTRGGLAYNEQFF. The DNA of the CDR3 is TGCGCCAGCAGCCAGACGAGGGGCGGGTTAGCCTACAATGAGCAGTTCTTC.

The chain links TRBV28 to TRBJ1-1; D ambiguous. The CDR3 runs 10 residues. Germline V CDR1 and CDR2: MDHEN, SYDVKM. The V gene lost 8 bases and the J gene lost 7 bases, with 8 bases spanning the gap. The CDR3 sequence is CASGSDEAFF. DNA of the CDR3: TGTGCCAGCGGTTCGGATGAAGCTTTCTTT.

The CDR3 nucleotides read TGTGCCAGTAGTAGGACGTGGAATGGTGTTGGCTACACCTTC. Translation gives CASSRTWNGVGYTF. The chain joins TRBV19 to TRBJ1-2; unclear D gene. The CDR3 extends over 14 amino acids. Trimming stripped 4 bases from V and 7 bases from J, with 16 bases between. Per germline, CDR1 LNHDA and CDR2 SQIVND (reference sequence).

This clone was observed once. The DNA of the CDR3 is TGTGCCAGTAGTACATATATCAAGACAGGGATCAACACTGAAGCTTTCTTT. Residues: CASSTYIKTGINTEAFF. This chain joins TRBV19 and TRBJ1-1, with TRBD1 identical over 7 bases. The germline gives CDR1 LNHDA, CDR2 SQIVND (reference sequence). J gave up 2 bases and V 4 bases, and 13 bases lay outside the gene matches. This CDR3 is built from 17 residues.

The V call is TRBV5-6, the J call TRBJ1-2, with 8 bases fitting TRBD1. This CDR3 comprises 14 residues. CDR1 and CDR2 (germline): SGHDT, YYEEEE. V lost 4 bases to trimming and J lost 6 bases; unmatched junction nucleotides: 8. CDR3 sequence: CASSPRTGHHGYTF. DNA of the CDR3: TGTGCCAGCAGCCCTCGGACAGGGCATCATGGCTACACCTTC.

The chain has TRBV7-8 and TRBJ1-2; no clear D gene. This CDR3 is built from 13 residues. CDR1 is SGHVS, CDR2 FQNEAQ, per germline. V was clipped by 1 base and J by 8 bases, with 11 bases between them. CDR3 sequence reads: CASSLDEGLGYTF. The CDR3 DNA is TGTGCCAGCAGCTTAGACGAAGGGCTCGGCTACACCTTC.

The chain is built from TRBV6-6 and TRBJ2-3; D is perhaps TRBD1 (5 bases). Germline V lookup: CDR1 MNHNY, CDR2 SVGAGI (reference sequence). Trimming shortened V by 1 base and J by 0 bases, and 8 bases separated the two germline ends. CDR3 size: 15 residues. The CDR3 loop reads CASSYLGLSTDTQYF. The CDR3, as DNA: TGTGCCAGCAGTTACTTGGGGCTCAGCACAGATACGCAGTATTTT.

The V and J genes are TRBV10-3 and TRBJ2-1; TRBD2 is a possible D gene (6 bases). This CDR3 is built from 15 residues. The V gene lost 2 bases and the J gene lost 7 bases, with 15 bases spanning the gap. CDR1 and CDR2 (germline): ENHRY, SYGVKD. The CDR3 DNA follows: TGTGCCATCAGTGAGCCCCCGGGGGAGAGAAATGAGCAGTTCTTC. It translates to CAISEPPGERNEQFF.

The chain recombines TRBV30 with TRBJ2-7; possible D gene TRBD2, 6 bases. Germline V gene lookup returns CDR1 GTSNPN and CDR2 SVGIG (reference sequence). The germline V and J ends were trimmed by 2 bases and 6 bases, with 20 bases remaining between them. The CDR3 contains 15 residues. The CDR3, as DNA: TGTGCCTGGAGTCCCGACTACCGGGACTCGGGCGAGCAGTACTTC. Its translation is CAWSPDYRDSGEQYF.

About this clone: The same CDR3 also results from other DNA sequences found in this sample. The chain uses TRBV30 and TRBJ2-2; the D is unclear. The CDR3 has 13 amino acids. Germline V gene sequence: CDR1 GTSNPN, CDR2 SVGIG (reference sequence). The V end was cut by 0 bases, the J end by 5 bases, with 7 bases between. CDR3 sequence reads: CAWSVSVTGELFF. The DNA for the CDR3 is TGTGCCTGGAGTGTTTCAGTTACCGGGGAGCTGTTTTTT.

The chain uses TRBV28 and TRBJ1-2; 7 bases align to TRBD1. This CDR3 spans 13 amino acids. Losses at the gene ends were 5 bases for V and 7 bases for J; bases not matched to a gene: 7. Germline lookup yields CDR1 MDHEN and CDR2 SYDVKM. This CDR3 is CASSPGTESGYTF. Here the CDR3 DNA reads TGTGCCAGCAGTCCCGGGACAGAAAGTGGCTACACCTTC.

The chain has TRBV2 and TRBJ1-1; D call uncertain. Trimming left V 3 bases short and J 10 bases short, with 9 bases between. The CDR3 is 11 residues long. Germline V gene data show CDR1 as SNHLY and CDR2 as FYNNEI. CDR3: CASSDTERAFF. CDR3 bases: TGTGCCAGCAGTGACACAGAACGAGCTTTCTTT.

The V and J genes are TRBV21-1 and TRBJ2-5; the table names TRBD2, a call not compared with the DNA. TRBV21-1 has pseudogene status. The CDR3 runs to 15 residues. The CDR3 protein is CASSEHFSEGLRSYF. The CDR3 region has the DNA TGTGCCAGCAGCGAGCATTTCTCGGAGGGACTTCGGTCGTACTTC.

This chain uses TRBV11-2 with TRBJ2-5; the match to TRBD2 covers 7 bases. This CDR3 is 14 amino acids long. The V and J ends lost 3 bases and 4 bases, in that order; junction bases with no gene match: 5. CDR1 and CDR2 from the germline V gene are SGHAT and FQNNGV. CDR3 coding DNA: TGTGCCAGCAGCTTCGCCGGGGGGAGAGAGACCCAGTACTTC. Its protein product is CASSFAGGRETQYF.

The V gene is TRBV2, the J gene TRBJ2-3; possibly TRBD2 for D (6 bases). In germline, CDR1 is SNHLY, CDR2 FYNNEI. V lost 3 bases to trimming and J lost 0 bases, with 10 bases between them. The CDR3 extends over 15 amino acids. The DNA of the CDR3 is TGTGCCAGCAGTGAGGGGACTTCTAGCACAGATACGCAGTATTTT. Encoded protein: CASSEGTSSTDTQYF.